This TCR beta chain appears in the sequencing data of a study of cytomegalovirus exposure and HLA in healthy donors. A few counts support this clone. The antigen is unknown. 13 Jbeta primers and 60 Vbeta primers were used for the PCR. Clones were read by immunoSEQ multiplex PCR, and TCRdb kept only the in-frame ones, dropping some. The data contain some 180,000 clones, about four fifths of them seen just once; the ten biggest clones take up about 2.1%. Study-level points and caveats: Later analysis identified a missense DCLRE1C variant that was linked to TCR beta V- and J-gene trimming.

Donors were nominally healthy when sampled, though unrecorded immune exposures were likely. This CDR3 comprises 13 residues. Per the germline V gene, CDR1 is SGHTA and CDR2 is FQGNSA. Trimming pared 2 bases from V and 6 bases from J, leaving 9 bases between. The rearrangement links TRBV7-2 to TRBJ2-3; D remains ambiguous. Sequenced material: PBMCs. This clonotype was obtained from a woman aged 25 to 39 in good health and CMV-seronegative. The CDR3 region is CASSLNFMDTQYF. In nucleotides, the CDR3 is TGTGCCAGCAGCTTAAATTTCATGGATACGCAGTATTTT.